This TCR beta chain appears in the sequencing data of a study of response to subunit inactivated influenza vaccine. General observations from the study: The authors proposed limited new T cell recruitment per seasonal influenza vaccination.

TCRdb re-called the RT-PCR reads through MiXCR, storing one row per CDR3 protein. The table lists some 500,000 distinct CDR3 sequences, 10% to 15% of them singletons. This clonotype was counted between two and nine times. Its antigen is still unknown. Trimming shortened V by 4 bases and J by 0 bases, and 20 bases separated the two germline ends. This CDR3 is 17 amino acids long. Germline V gene sequence: CDR1 SGHKS, CDR2 YYEKEE (reference sequence). V and J are TRBV5-5 and TRBJ2-7; unclear D gene. The material was PBMCs from blood, obtained roughly 45 days after vaccination. The TCR sequence derives from a man aged 45-60 years who received an inactivated influenza vaccine. In DNA, the CDR3 is TGTGCCAGCAGCCACTATTGGTCAGCCATAAGCTCCTACGAGCAGTACTTC. This encodes CASSHYWSAISSYEQYF.